Following are 4 T cell receptor beta chains from one sample sequenced in a study of regulatory T cells in long-lasting Graves disease. This sample's time point: newly diagnosed GD, antithyroid drugs for less than 3 months. The TCR library was prepared using RNA isolated from PBMCs. CDR3 regions were amplified by Arm-PCR using iRepertoire HTBI primers to build TCR beta libraries. MiXCR, applied by TCRdb to the multiplex PCR reads, yields one record per CDR3 protein. The sample has 350,000 to 500,000 distinct CDR3 sequences; roughly 15% are singletons. In addition, the sample was reused for a study of T cells in Graves' hyperthyroidism and ophthalmopathy.

The specimen was peripheral blood mononuclear cells (PBMCs), collected at new diagnosis, from a patient treated with antithyroid drugs. All receptors derive from a woman aged 50 to 60 with Graves disease.

This clonotype was picked up many times. The rearrangement uses TRBV28 and TRBJ2-5; possibly TRBD2 for D (5 bases). Trimming took 5 bases from V and 0 from J, leaving 10 bases between them. The CDR3 is 14 amino acids. Germline V lookup: CDR1 MDHEN, CDR2 SYDVKM. The CDR3 loop is CASSTLGNQETQYF. Written as DNA, the CDR3 is TGTGCCAGCAGTACTCTCGGGAACCAAGAGACCCAGTACTTC.

This clonotype was counted only a few times. The rearrangement uses TRBV24-1 and TRBJ2-1, with 7 bases that match TRBD2. The V and J ends lost 0 bases and 2 bases, in that order; junction bases with no gene match: 3. This CDR3 region has 16 residues. Germline values: CDR1 KGHDR, CDR2 SFDVKD. In DNA form, the CDR3 reads TGTGCCACCAGTGATTTGTCTAGCGGTACCTACAATGAGCAGTTCTTC. Translation: CATSDLSSGTYNEQFF.

The sample holds a few counts of this clonotype. This chain uses TRBV30 with TRBJ2-3; D might be TRBD1 (5 bases). CDR3 length: 12 amino acids. The ends were cut back, 3 bases at V and 6 bases at J, with 10 bases in the middle. Germline values: CDR1 GTSNPN, CDR2 SVGIG (reference sequence). CDR3 bases: TGTGCCTGGAGCCGTAAGGGGGATACGCAGTATTTT. This codes for CAWSRKGDTQYF.

This clonotype was detected many times. The gene calls are TRBV12-3 or TRBV12-4 and TRBJ1-2; 7 nucleotides agree with TRBD1. V was pared by 5 bases and J by 4 bases, with 10 bases of the junction left unmatched. The CDR3 length is 15 residues. CDR3 sequence reads: CASSHSPTGPYGYTF. As DNA, the CDR3 is TGTGCCAGCAGTCATTCCCCGACAGGGCCCTATGGCTACACCTTC.